This TCR beta chain comes out of a study of T-cell memory formation after mild COVID-19. Study outcomes and limitations: Cross-reactive memory apparently joined, as some responding clones appeared in pre-infection memory. The second-wave clones peaking on day 37 were not confirmed as SARS-CoV-2-specific.

As to this clonotype: The antigen is undetermined.

From the 5' RACE reads, TCRdb called clonotypes with MiXCR, one entry per CDR3 protein. The sample gives hundreds of thousands of distinct CDR3 sequences, 25% of which show up once; around 12% is in the top ten. Germline V gene lookup returns CDR1 KGHDR and CDR2 SFDVKD. The CDR3 spans 17 residues. V shed 4 bases and J 2 bases; nucleotides not matched to a gene: 11. The receptor was isolated from an adult woman who had mild COVID-19 (a few samples of this study predate the infection). Cell type and time point are not known. This chain joins TRBV24-1 and TRBJ2-5, with 8 positions matching TRBD2. The sample taken for sequencing was PBMCs or a T cell subset sorted from them (not recorded which). The CDR3 spells CATSELGGVAGQETQYF. In DNA form, the CDR3 reads TGTGCCACCAGTGAACTAGGAGGGGTAGCGGGGCAAGAGACCCAGTACTTC.